These T cell receptor beta chains were read from a single sample in a study of cytomegalovirus exposure and HLA in healthy donors. Sequenced by immunoSEQ multiplex PCR; TCRdb stores in-frame clones only, minus some. The table records more than 100,000 clones, roughly 80% of them present only once. Sequencing input: PBMCs. These receptors were collected from a man aged 50 or older in good health and CMV-seronegative. Each CDR3 is given with its conserved first and last residue. Each record gives: clone size, D gene, V gene, J gene, CDR3 DNA, CDR3 protein. D genes are given only for firm matches. The listing skips clone size in some rows; elsewhere it reads once, few, many or a size class.

-	-	TRBV25-1	TRBJ2-4	TGTGCCAGCAGTGAATATGGCAGAAACATTCAGTACTTC	CASSEYGRNIQYF
-	TRBD2	TRBV5-1	TRBJ2-2	TGCGCCAGCAGCGGGGGACTAGCGGGGGGGCCGAACACCGGGGAGCTGTTTTTT	CASSGGLAGGPNTGELFF
-	-	TRBV5-1	TRBJ1-1	TGCGCCAGCAGCTTCCGGGGGGGGCAGGTATGGAACACTGAAGCTTTCTTT	CASSFRGGQVWNTEAFF
-	TRBD2	TRBV4-1	TRBJ2-1	TGCGCCAGCAGCCAATCCGGAAAGAGCGGGGGGAAGTTTAATAATGAGCAGTTCTTC	CASSQSGKSGGKFNNEQFF
-	TRBD1	TRBV29-1	TRBJ2-3	TGCAGCGTTGATACGTCCTGGACAGGATCAGATACGCAGTATTTT	CSVDTSWTGSDTQYF
-	TRBD1	TRBV9	TRBJ2-7	TGTGCCAGCAGCCGCCGGACAGGGACCGACGAGCAGTACTTC	CASSRRTGTDEQYF
-	-	TRBV2	TRBJ1-5	TGTGCCAGCAGTGGAACAGGGTTCACCCAGGAGCCCCAGCATTTT	CASSGTGFTQEPQHF
-	TRBD1	TRBV6-6	TRBJ1-3	TGTGCCAGCAGGAGACAGGGCCTGGAGTACACCATATATTTT	CASRRQGLEYTIYF
-	TRBD2	TRBV5-1	TRBJ2-5	TGCGCCAGCAGCTTGGCTAGCGGGAGAATCAGCCAAGAGACCCAGTACTTC	CASSLASGRISQETQYF
once	-	TRBV5-1	TRBJ2-5	TGCGCCAGCAGAACGGGGGATCAAGAGACCCAGTACTTC	CASRTGDQETQYF
once	-	TRBV5-4	TRBJ2-1	TGTGCCGGCAACCACAACAGTTATCATGAGCAGTTCTTC	CAGNHNSYHEQFF
-	-	TRBV5-8	TRBJ1-1	TGTGCCAGCAGCGTTAGTCACAGGGAATACACTGAAGCTTTCTTT	CASSVSHREYTEAFF
-	-	TRBV7-9	TRBJ2-5	TGTGCCAGCAGTAAGAAAAGAAGGGACTCGGAGACCCAGTACTTC	CASSKKRRDSETQYF
-	TRBD2	TRBV28	TRBJ2-6	TGTGCCAGCAGCCCAACTAGCGGGAGTCTCTCTGGGGCCAACGTCCTGACTTTC	CASSPTSGSLSGANVLTF
-	-	TRBV18	TRBJ2-6	TGTGCCAGCTCACCATTTCCGGGGAAGAACCACTCTGGGGCCAACGTCCTGACTTTC	CASSPFPGKNHSGANVLTF
-	-	TRBV4-3	TRBJ2-7	TGCGCCAGCAGCCAACTCCAGGGGTGGGACGAGCAGTACTTC	CASSQLQGWDEQYF
-	TRBD2	TRBV29-1	TRBJ2-1	TGCAGCGTTCGGGGACTAGCGATGTACAATGAGCAGTTCTTC	CSVRGLAMYNEQFF
-	TRBD1	TRBV7-2	TRBJ2-2	TGTGCCAGCAGCCATCGACAGGGTTGGGTTATCGGGGAGCTGTTTTTT	CASSHRQGWVIGELFF
few	-	TRBV28	TRBJ2-7	TGTGCCACTACCAACAGGTTGAACGAGCAGTACTTC	CATTNRLNEQYF
-	TRBD1	TRBV9	TRBJ1-2	TGTGCCAGCAGCGTAGGGGGTACCGGGACAGAAATCTATGGCTACACCTTC	CASSVGGTGTEIYGYTF
once	-	TRBV7-2	TRBJ2-5	TGTGCCAGCAGCAAATACACTAGCTATGAGACCCAGTACTTC	CASSKYTSYETQYF
-	TRBD2	TRBV19	TRBJ2-1	TGTGCCAGTACGGGGCAAGCGGGGGCTCCTGAGCAGTTCTTC	CASTGQAGAPEQFF
-	TRBD1	TRBV6-6	TRBJ1-2	TGTGCCAGCAGTCCTACAGGGGACTATGGCTACACCTTC	CASSPTGDYGYTF
-	TRBD1	TRBV5-1	TRBJ2-7	TGCGCCAGCAGCTTCAGGGGGGAGCAGTACTTC	CASSFRGEQYF
-	-	TRBV7-9	TRBJ2-5	TGTGCCAGCAGCCAGCCGACAGGTTTGCAAGAGACCCAGTACTTC	CASSQPTGLQETQYF
-	TRBD1	TRBV18	TRBJ1-1	TGTGCCAGCTCACCACAGGGGGCGGCCACTGAAGCTTTCTTT	CASSPQGAATEAFF
-	TRBD1	TRBV4-1	TRBJ2-1	TGCGCCAGCAGCTTCTATACCGGGACAGGGGTTGGCTATGAGCAGTTCTTC	CASSFYTGTGVGYEQFF
-	-	TRBV29-1	TRBJ2-1	TGCAGCGTTACAGGGCCCGAGCAGTTCTTC	CSVTGPEQFF
-	TRBD1	TRBV19	TRBJ2-5	TGTGCCAGTAGTATAGACGGGACAGGGAATTCGGAGACCCAGTACTTC	CASSIDGTGNSETQYF
few	-	TRBV5-1	TRBJ2-3	TGCGCCAGCAGCTTGGAAGGACACCTTTCCACAGATACGCAGTATTTT	CASSLEGHLSTDTQYF
few	TRBD1	TRBV15	TRBJ2-7	TGTGCCACCAGCAGAGATCTCCTTAGGCCGGGACAGGGGGCCTACGAGCAGTACTTC	CATSRDLLRPGQGAYEQYF
-	TRBD1	TRBV6-6	TRBJ1-5	TGTGCCAGCAGTCGTAATACAGGGGGCGCGCATCAGCCCCAGCATTTT	CASSRNTGGAHQPQHF
-	TRBD2	TRBV9	TRBJ2-1	TGTGCCAGCAGCGTTGGGACTAGCGGGAGTAGTGGTGAGCAGTTCTTC	CASSVGTSGSSGEQFF
-	-	TRBV11-3	TRBJ2-2	TGTGCCAGCAGCTTGAGGGGGGGGAACACCGGGGAGCTGTTTTTT	CASSLRGGNTGELFF
-	TRBD1	TRBV27	TRBJ1-2	TGTGCCAGCAGTTCCGATTGGGACAGAGATAATGGCTACACCTTC	CASSSDWDRDNGYTF
-	-	TRBV5-1	TRBJ1-5	TGCGCCAGCAGCTTGGATCCGGGTCTGGATCAGCCCCAGCATTTT	CASSLDPGLDQPQHF
-	TRBD2	TRBV13	TRBJ2-2	TGTGCCAGCAGCTTCTTTTGGCGGGGGGGCACCGGGGAGCTGTTTTTT	CASSFFWRGGTGELFF
-	-	TRBV11-3	TRBJ2-7	TGTGCCTCTCAGGATCCTTACGAGCAGTACTTC	CASQDPYEQYF
-	TRBD1	TRBV29-1	TRBJ2-7	TGCAGCGTTGGCAGGGGGACCTCCTACGAGCAGTACTTC	CSVGRGTSYEQYF
-	-	TRBV11-3	TRBJ2-7	TGTGCCAGCAGCTTAGATTTAGGAGCCGAGCAGTACTTC	CASSLDLGAEQYF
-	-	TRBV19	TRBJ2-6	TGTGCCGGGGCCTCCGGGACACCCGGGGCCAACGTCCTGACTTTC	CAGASGTPGANVLTF
-	-	TRBV28	TRBJ2-2	TGTGCCAGCAGTTTAGGGGGGATCGGGGAGCTGTTTTTT	CASSLGGIGELFF
-	-	TRBV5-6	TRBJ2-2	TGTGCCAGCAGCGTCTACACCGGGGAGCTGTTTTTT	CASSVYTGELFF
-	-	TRBV7-9	TRBJ1-1	TGTGCCAGCAGCCGGGAGGGCTGGAACACTGAAGCTTTCTTT	CASSREGWNTEAFF
-	TRBD2	TRBV28	TRBJ2-5	TGTGCCAGCAGTTTCCAGACACCTAGCGGGGCAGAGACCCAGTACTTC	CASSFQTPSGAETQYF
-	TRBD2	TRBV4-2	TRBJ2-5	TGTGCCAGCAGCCAAGAAGATCTAGCGGGGGGGCAAGAGACCCAGTACTTC	CASSQEDLAGGQETQYF
-	-	TRBV19	TRBJ1-1	TGTGCCAGTAGTACACTATTCCTCAGGACAGACACTGAAGCTTTCTTT	CASSTLFLRTDTEAFF
-	-	TRBV7-6	TRBJ2-1	TGTGCCAGCAGCTCAGCGATAGGGGCAGGGTCCAATGAGCAGTTCTTC	CASSSAIGAGSNEQFF
-	TRBD1	TRBV5-1	TRBJ1-2	TGCGCCAGCAGCTCGGACAGGGAGGAAGGCTACACCTTC	CASSSDREEGYTF
-	-	TRBV5-1	TRBJ2-3	TGCGCCAGCACTTTAGCCGGGGAGGACACGCAGTATTTT	CASTLAGEDTQYF
-	-	TRBV4-1	TRBJ2-1	TGCGCCAGCAGCCAAGGTGGGCTAGCATGGATCTACAATGAGCAGTTCTTC	CASSQGGLAWIYNEQFF
-	-	TRBV14	TRBJ2-3	TGTGCCAGCAGCCTCCTCGGAGAGGATACGCAGTATTTT	CASSLLGEDTQYF
few	-	TRBV9	TRBJ1-2	TGTGCCAGCAGCGCCCTCGGGGGGGCGTCCCACTATGGCTACACCTTC	CASSALGGASHYGYTF
-	-	TRBV5-4	TRBJ1-1	TGTGCCAGCAGCTTGGGGGCAGACACTGAAGCTTTCTTT	CASSLGADTEAFF